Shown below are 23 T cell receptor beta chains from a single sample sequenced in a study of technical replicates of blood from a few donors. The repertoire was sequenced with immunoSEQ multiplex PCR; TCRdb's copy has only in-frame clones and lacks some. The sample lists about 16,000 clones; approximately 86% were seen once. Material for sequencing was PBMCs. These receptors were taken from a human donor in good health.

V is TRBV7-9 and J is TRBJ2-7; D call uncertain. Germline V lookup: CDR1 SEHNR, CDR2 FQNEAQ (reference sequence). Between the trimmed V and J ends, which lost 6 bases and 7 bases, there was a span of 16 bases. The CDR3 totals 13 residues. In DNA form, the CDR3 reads TGTGCCAGCAGTATAGGCTCTTCGAGGGAGCAGTACTTC. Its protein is CASSIGSSREQYF.

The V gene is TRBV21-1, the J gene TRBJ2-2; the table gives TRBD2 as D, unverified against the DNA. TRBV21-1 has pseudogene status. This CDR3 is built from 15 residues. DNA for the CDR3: TGTGCCAGCTCACCTGGGGGGAGCCACACCGGGGAGCTGTTTTTT. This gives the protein CASSPGGSHTGELFF.

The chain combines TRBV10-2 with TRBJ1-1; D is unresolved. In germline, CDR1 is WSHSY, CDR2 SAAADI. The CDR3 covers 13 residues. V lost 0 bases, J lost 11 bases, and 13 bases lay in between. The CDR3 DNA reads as TGCGCCAGCAGTGAGTCGGGCCCATTTACGGCTTTCTTT. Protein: CASSESGPFTAFF.

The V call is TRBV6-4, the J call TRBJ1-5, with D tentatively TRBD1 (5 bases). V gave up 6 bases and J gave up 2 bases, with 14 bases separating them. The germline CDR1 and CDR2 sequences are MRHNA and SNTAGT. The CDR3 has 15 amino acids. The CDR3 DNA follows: TGTGCCAGCAGCGATGGGGGGGACGGCAATCAGCCCCAGCATTTT. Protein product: CASSDGGDGNQPQHF.

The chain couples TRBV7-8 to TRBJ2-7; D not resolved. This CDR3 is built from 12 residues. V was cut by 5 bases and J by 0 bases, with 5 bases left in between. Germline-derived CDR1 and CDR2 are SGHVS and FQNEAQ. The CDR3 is CASSLNSYEQYF. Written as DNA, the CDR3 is TGTGCCAGCAGCCTAAACTCCTACGAGCAGTACTTC.

Written as DNA, the CDR3 is TGCAGCGTTGATGGTGTCCGCGGGAGGCCGTCCTACGAGCAGTACTTC. Protein: CSVDGVRGRPSYEQYF. The gene calls are TRBV29-1 and TRBJ2-7; the match to TRBD2 covers 8 bases. Germline values: CDR1 SQVTM, CDR2 ANQGSEA. Trimming at V came to 3 bases and at J to 1 base, leaving 11 bases not matched to a gene. The CDR3 has 16 amino acids.

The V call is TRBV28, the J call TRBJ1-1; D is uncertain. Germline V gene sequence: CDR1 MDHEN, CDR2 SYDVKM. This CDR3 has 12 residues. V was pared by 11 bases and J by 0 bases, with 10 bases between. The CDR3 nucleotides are TGTGCCCATGCCGGGGTGAACACTGAAGCTTTCTTT. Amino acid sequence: CAHAGVNTEAFF.

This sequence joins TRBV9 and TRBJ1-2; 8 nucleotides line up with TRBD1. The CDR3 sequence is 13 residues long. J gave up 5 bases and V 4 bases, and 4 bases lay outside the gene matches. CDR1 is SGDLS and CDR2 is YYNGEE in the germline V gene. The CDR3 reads CASSHGTGYGYTF. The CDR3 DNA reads TGTGCCAGCAGCCATGGGACAGGATATGGCTACACCTTC.

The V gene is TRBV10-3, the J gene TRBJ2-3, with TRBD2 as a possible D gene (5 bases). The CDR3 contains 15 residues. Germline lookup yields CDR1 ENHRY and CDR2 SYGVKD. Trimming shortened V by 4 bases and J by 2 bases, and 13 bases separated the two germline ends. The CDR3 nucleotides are TGTGCCATCAGTGGGGGTTCTAGCACCACAGATACGCAGTATTTT. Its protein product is CAISGGSSTTDTQYF.

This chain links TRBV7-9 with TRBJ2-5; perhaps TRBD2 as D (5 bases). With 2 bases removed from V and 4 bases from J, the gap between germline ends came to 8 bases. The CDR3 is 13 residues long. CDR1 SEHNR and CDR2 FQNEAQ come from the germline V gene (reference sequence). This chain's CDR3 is CASSLSGVETQYF. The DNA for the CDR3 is TGTGCCAGCAGCTTATCCGGGGTAGAGACCCAGTACTTC.

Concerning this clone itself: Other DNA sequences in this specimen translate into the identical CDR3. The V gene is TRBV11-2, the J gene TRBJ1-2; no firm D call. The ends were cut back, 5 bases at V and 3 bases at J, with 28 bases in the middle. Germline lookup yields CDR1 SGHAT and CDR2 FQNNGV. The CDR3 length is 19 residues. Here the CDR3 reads CASSALRRAGRDVDYGYTF. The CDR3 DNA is TGTGCCAGCAGCGCCCTGCGTAGAGCAGGTCGGGATGTCGACTATGGCTACACCTTC.

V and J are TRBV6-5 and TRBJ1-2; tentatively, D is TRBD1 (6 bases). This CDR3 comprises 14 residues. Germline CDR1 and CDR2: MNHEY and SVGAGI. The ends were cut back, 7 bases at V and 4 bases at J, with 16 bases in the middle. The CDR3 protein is CASKAQQGSYGYTF. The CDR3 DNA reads TGTGCCAGCAAGGCCCAACAGGGCTCCTATGGCTACACCTTC.

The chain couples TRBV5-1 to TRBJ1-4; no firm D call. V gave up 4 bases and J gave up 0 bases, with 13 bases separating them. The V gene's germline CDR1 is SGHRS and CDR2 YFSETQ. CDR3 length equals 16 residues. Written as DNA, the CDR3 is TGCGCCAGCAGCCCTGGCCCCGTGACAACTAATGAAAAACTGTTTTTT. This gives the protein CASSPGPVTTNEKLFF. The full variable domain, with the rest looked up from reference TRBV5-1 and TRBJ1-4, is KAGVTQTPRYLIKTRGQQVTLSCSPISGHRSVSWYQQTPGQGLQFLFEYFSETQRNKGNFPGRFSGRQFSNSRSEMNVSTLELGDSALYLCASSPGPVTTNEKLFFGSGTQLSVL.

The DNA for the CDR3 is TGTGCCAGCAGCCCTCTAGACAGGGCTAATGAAAAACTGTTTTTT. It translates to CASSPLDRANEKLFF. This sequence joins TRBV7-8 and TRBJ1-4; 7 bases fit TRBD1. After removal of 5 bases from V and 3 bases from J, the junction contained 6 bases not matched to a gene. Germline assignment: CDR1 SGHVS and CDR2 FQNEAQ. CDR3 length: 15 amino acids.

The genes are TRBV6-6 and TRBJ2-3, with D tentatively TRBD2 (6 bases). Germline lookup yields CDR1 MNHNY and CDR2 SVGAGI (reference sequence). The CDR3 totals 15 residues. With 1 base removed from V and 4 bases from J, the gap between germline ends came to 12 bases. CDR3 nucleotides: TGTGCCAGCAGTTACTACGGGAGTGGGGCAGATACGCAGTATTTT. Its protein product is CASSYYGSGADTQYF.

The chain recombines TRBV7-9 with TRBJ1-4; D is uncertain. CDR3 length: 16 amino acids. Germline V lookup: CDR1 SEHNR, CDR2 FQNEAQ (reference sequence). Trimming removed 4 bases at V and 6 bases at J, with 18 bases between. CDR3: CASSSANTDGDEKLFF. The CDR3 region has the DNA TGTGCCAGCAGCTCCGCTAACACAGACGGGGATGAAAAACTGTTTTTT.

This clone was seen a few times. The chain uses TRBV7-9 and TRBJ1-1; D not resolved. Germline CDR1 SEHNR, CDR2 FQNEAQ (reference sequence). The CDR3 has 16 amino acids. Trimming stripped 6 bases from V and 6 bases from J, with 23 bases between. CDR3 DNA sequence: TGTGCCAGCAGTAGAGGGCTGGGCGTAACGAGCCCTGAAGCTTTCTTT. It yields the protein CASSRGLGVTSPEAFF.

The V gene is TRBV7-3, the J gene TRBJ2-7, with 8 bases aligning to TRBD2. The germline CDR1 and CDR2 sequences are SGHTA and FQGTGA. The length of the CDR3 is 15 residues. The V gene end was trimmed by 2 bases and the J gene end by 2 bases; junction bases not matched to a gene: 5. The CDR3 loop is CASSLDTSGAYEQYF. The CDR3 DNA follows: TGTGCCAGCAGCTTAGATACTAGCGGCGCCTACGAGCAGTACTTC.

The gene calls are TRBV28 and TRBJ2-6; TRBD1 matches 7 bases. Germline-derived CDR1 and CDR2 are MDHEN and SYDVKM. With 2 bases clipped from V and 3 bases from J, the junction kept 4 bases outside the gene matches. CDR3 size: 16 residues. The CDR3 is CASSLEGAGGANVLTF. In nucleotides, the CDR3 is TGTGCCAGCAGTTTAGAGGGGGCAGGTGGGGCCAACGTCCTGACTTTC.

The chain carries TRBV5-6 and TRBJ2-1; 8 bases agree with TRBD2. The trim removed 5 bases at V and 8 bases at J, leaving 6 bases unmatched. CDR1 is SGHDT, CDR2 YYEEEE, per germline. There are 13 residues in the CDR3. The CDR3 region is CASRGLGEDEQFF. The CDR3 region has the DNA TGTGCCAGCAGGGGACTAGGGGAGGATGAGCAGTTCTTC.

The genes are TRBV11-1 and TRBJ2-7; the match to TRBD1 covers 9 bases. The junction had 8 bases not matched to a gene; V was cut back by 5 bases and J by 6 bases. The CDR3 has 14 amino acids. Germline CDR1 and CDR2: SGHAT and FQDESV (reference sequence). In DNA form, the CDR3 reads TGTGCCAGCAGCCTCGGACAGGGGCACGCCGAGCAGTACTTC. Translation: CASSLGQGHAEQYF. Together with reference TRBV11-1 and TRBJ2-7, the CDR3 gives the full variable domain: EAEVAQSPRYKITEKSQAVAFWCDPISGHATLYWYRQILGQGPELLVQFQDESVVDDSQLPKDRFSAERLKGVDSTLKIQPAELGDSAMYLCASSLGQGHAEQYFGPGTRLTVT.

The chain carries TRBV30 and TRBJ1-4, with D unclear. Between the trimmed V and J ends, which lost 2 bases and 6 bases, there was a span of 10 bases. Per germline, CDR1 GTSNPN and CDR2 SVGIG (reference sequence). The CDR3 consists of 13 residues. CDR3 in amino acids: CAWSPDPDEKLFF. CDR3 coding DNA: TGTGCCTGGAGTCCCGATCCGGATGAAAAACTGTTTTTT. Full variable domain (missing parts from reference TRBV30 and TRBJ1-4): SQTIHQWPATLVQPVGSPLSLECTVEGTSNPNLYWYRQAAGRGLQLLFYSVGIGQISSEVPQNLSASRPQDRQFILSSKKLLLSDSGFYLCAWSPDPDEKLFFGSGTQLSVL.

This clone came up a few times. The CDR3 loop is CASSSRLAVDEQYF. The DNA of the CDR3 is TGCGCCAGCAGCTCCCGACTAGCGGTTGACGAGCAGTACTTC. This chain connects TRBV5-1 to TRBJ2-7; 9 positions match TRBD2. With 3 bases clipped from V and 5 bases from J, the junction kept 6 bases outside the gene matches. CDR1 and CDR2 from the germline V gene are SGHRS and YFSETQ. The CDR3 length is 14 residues.